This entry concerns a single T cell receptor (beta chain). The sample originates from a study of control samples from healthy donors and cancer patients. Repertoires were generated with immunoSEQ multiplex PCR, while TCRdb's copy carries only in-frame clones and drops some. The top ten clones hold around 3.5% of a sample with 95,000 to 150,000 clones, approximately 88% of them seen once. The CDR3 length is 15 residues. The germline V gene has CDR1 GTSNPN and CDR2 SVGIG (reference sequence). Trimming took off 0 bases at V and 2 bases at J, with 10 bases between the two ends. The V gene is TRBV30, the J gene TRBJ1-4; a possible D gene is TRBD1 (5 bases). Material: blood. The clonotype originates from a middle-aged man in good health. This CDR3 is CAWSVQGATNEKLFF. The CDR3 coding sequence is TGTGCCTGGAGTGTACAAGGGGCGACTAATGAAAAACTGTTTTTT.